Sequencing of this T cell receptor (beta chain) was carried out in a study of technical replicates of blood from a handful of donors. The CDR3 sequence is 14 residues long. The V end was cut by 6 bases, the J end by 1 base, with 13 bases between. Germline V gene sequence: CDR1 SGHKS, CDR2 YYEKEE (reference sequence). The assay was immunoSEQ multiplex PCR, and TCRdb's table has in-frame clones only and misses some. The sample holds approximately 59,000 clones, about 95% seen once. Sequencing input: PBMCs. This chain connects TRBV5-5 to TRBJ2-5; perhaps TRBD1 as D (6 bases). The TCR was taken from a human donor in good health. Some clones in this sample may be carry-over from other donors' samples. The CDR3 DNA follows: TGTGCCAGCATCAAGGACAGTTTCCAAGAGACCCAGTACTTC. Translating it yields CASIKDSFQETQYF.